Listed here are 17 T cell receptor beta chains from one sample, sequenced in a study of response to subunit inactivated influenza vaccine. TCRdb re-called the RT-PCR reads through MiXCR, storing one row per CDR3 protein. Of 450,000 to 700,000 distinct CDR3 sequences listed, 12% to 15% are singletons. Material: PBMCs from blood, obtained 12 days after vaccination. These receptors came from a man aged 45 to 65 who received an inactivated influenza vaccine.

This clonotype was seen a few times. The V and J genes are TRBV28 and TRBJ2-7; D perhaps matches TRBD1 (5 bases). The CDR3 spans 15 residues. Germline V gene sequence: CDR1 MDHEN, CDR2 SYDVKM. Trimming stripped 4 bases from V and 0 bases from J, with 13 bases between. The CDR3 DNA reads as TGTGCCAGCAGTTCCCTGGACAAGAGCTCCTACGAGCAGTACTTC. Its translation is CASSSLDKSSYEQYF.

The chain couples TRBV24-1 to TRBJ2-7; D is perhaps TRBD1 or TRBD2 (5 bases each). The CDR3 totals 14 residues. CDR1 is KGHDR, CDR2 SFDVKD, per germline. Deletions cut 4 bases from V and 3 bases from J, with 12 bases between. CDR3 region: CATSDSGPSYEQYF. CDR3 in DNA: TGTGCCACCAGTGACTCGGGACCGAGCTACGAGCAGTACTTC.

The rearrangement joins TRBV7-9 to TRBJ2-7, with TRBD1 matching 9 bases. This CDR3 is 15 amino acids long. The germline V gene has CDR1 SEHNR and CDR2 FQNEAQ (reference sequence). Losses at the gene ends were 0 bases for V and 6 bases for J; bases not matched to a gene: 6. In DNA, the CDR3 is TGTGCCAGCAGCTTAGCGTCGGGACAGGGATCCGAGCAGTACTTC. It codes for CASSLASGQGSEQYF.

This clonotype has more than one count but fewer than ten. CDR3 nucleotide sequence: TGTGCCAGCAGGGAGACTAGAATGGGCGGGGAGCTGTTTTTT. Protein: CASRETRMGGELFF. J is TRBJ2-2 and V is TRBV11-2, with a possible D match to TRBD2 (6 bases). Germline V gene data show CDR1 as SGHAT and CDR2 as FQNNGV. Trimming took 6 bases from V and 7 from J, leaving 15 bases between them. This CDR3 spans 14 amino acids.

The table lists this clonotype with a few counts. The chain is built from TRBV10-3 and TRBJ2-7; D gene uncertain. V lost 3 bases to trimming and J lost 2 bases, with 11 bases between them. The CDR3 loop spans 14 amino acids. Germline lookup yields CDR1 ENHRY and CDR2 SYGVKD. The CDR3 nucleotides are TGTGCCATCAGTGAAGTGAGTAACCCCTACGAGCAGTACTTC. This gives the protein CAISEVSNPYEQYF.

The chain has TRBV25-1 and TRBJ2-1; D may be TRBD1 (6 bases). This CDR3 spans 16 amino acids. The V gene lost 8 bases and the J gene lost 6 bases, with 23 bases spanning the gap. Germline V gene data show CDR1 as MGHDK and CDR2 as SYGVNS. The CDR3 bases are TGTGCCAGCGGAACGGGATCAGGGGTTCGGTCCAATGAGCAGTTCTTC. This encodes CASGTGSGVRSNEQFF.

Here the CDR3 DNA reads TGTGCCAGCACCCCGGGGGGGATGGGCCACGAGCAGTACTTC. Translation gives CASTPGGMGHEQYF. The chain joins TRBV6-2 or TRBV6-3 to TRBJ2-7, with 8 bases that match TRBD2. J was trimmed by 5 bases and V by 7 bases; bases with no gene match: 10. Germline V gives CDR1 MNHEY, CDR2 SVGEGT. The CDR3 extends over 14 amino acids.

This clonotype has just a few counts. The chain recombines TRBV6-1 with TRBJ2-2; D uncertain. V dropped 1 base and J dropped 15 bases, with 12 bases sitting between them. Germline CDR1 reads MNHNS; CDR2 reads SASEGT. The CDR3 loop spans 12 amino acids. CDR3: CASSEGTGRVFF. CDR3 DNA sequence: TGTGCCAGCAGTGAAGGAACGGGTAGGGTGTTTTTT.

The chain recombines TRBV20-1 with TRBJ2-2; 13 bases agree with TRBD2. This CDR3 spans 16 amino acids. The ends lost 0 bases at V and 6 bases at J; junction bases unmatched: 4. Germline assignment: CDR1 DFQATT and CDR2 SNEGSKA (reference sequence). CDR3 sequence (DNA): TGCAGTGCTAGAGAACGGACTAGCGGGAGCGCCGGGGAGCTGTTTTTT. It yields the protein CSARERTSGSAGELFF.

The CDR3 sequence is CASSSPGTHSYNEQFF. The CDR3, as DNA: TGTGCCAGCAGTTCCCCAGGGACCCACTCCTACAATGAGCAGTTCTTC. V and J are TRBV12-3 or TRBV12-4 and TRBJ2-1; the D call may be TRBD1 or TRBD2 (5 bases each). Trimming took off 4 bases at V and 0 bases at J, with 13 bases between the two ends. There are 16 residues in the CDR3.

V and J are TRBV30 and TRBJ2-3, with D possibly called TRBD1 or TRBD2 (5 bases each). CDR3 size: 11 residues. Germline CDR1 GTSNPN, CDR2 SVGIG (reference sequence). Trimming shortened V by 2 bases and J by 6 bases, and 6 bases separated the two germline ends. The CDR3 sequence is CAWSWGDTQYF. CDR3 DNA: TGTGCCTGGAGTTGGGGGGATACGCAGTATTTT.

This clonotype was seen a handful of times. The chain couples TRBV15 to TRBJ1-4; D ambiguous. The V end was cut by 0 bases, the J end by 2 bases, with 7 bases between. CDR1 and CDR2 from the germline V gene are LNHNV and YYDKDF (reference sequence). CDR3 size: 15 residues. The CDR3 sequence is CATSRDVGTNEKLFF. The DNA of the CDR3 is TGTGCCACCAGCAGAGATGTGGGGACTAATGAAAAACTGTTTTTT.

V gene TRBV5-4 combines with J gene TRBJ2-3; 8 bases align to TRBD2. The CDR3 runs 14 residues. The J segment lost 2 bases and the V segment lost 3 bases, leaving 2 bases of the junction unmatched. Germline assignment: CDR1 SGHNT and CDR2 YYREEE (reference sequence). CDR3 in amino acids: CASSSSGFTDTQYF. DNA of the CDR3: TGTGCCAGCAGCTCTAGCGGGTTCACAGATACGCAGTATTTT.

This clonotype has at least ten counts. The CDR3 nucleotides are TGTGCCAGCAGCTTCATTGCTGGGGCAGATACGCAGTATTTT. Residues: CASSFIAGADTQYF. The rearrangement links TRBV12-3 or TRBV12-4 to TRBJ2-3; D is unresolved. Between the trimmed V and J ends, which lost 6 bases and 4 bases, there was a span of 14 bases. The CDR3 is made up of 14 amino acids.

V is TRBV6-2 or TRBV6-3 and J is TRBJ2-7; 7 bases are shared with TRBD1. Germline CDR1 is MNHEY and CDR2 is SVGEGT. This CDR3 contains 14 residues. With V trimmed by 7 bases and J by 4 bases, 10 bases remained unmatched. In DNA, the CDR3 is TGTGCCAGCAACCCGGGACAGAGCCATTACGAGCAGTACTTC. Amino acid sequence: CASNPGQSHYEQYF.

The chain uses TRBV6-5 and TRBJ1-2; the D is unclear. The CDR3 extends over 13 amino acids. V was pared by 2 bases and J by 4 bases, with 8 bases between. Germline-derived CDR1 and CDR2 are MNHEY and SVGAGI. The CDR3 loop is CASSYRRGYGYTF. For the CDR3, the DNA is TGTGCCAGCAGTTACCGGCGAGGCTATGGCTACACCTTC.

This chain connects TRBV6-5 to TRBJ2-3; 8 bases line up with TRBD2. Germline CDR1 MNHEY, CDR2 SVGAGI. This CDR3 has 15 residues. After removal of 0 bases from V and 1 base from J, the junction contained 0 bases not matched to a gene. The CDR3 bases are TGTGCCAGCAGTTACTCCGGGAGGGGCACAGATACGCAGTATTTT. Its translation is CASSYSGRGTDTQYF.